This record concerns one T cell receptor beta chain sequence. Antigen unknown. Germline assignment: CDR1 MNHNS and CDR2 SASEGT. Between the trimmed V and J ends, which lost 4 bases and 0 bases, there was a span of 4 bases. This CDR3 region has 14 residues. The data belong to a study of cytotoxic CD8 clonotypes in ibrutinib-treated CLL. Notes on the study in general: Baseline clonality, above age-matched healthy donor levels, tracked circulating CD8+ T-cell counts. Public clonotypes were uncommon and contracted or stayed stable on treatment.

The intended depth for sequencing was 1 in 200,000 to 1 in 1 million T cells. TCRdb keeps only in-frame clones here, not all; method: immunoSEQ multiplex PCR. The table shows tens of thousands of clones, with 60% to 80% occurring only once. The chain carries TRBV6-1 and TRBJ2-6; unclear D gene. This TCR derives from a human donor with chronic lymphocytic leukemia. Sequenced here: PBMCs, sampled after 12 months of ibrutinib treatment. CDR3 in DNA: TGTGCCAGCAGTGTCCTCTCTGGGGCCAACGTCCTGACTTTC. As protein: CASSVLSGANVLTF.